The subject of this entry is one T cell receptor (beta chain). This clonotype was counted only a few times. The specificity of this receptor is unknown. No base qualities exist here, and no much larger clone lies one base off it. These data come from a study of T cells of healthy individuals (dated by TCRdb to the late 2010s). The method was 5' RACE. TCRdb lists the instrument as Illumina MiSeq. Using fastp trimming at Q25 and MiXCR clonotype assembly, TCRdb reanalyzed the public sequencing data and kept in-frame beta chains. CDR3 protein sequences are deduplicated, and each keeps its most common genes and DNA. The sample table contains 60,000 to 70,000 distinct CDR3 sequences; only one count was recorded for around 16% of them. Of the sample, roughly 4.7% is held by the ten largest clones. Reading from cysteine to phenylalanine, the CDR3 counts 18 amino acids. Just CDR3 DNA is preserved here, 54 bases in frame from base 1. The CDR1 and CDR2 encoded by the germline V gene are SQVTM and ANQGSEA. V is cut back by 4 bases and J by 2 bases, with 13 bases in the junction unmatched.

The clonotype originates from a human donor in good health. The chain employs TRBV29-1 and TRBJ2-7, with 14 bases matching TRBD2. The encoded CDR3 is CSVVPGTSGSKRPYEQYF. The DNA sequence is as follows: TGCAGCGTTGTTCCCGGGACTAGCGGGAGCAAGAGACCCTACGAGCAGTACTTC.